The entry that follows covers one T cell receptor beta chain sequence. The junction shows a germline mismatch at one end, possibly a read error. The sample originates from a study of tumor-infiltrating lymphocytes in primary liver carcinoma. RNA and DNA were co-extracted from roughly 20-30 mg of unsorted bulk tissue. Samples were taken from five separate regions of every tumor. With a constant-region primer, TCR beta cDNA was made from 450 to 650 ng of total RNA. Researchers made the TCR beta libraries by running three nested multiplex PCR rounds with slightly modified ARM-PCR. It was with TRBV1-TRBV30 forward primers and a C-beta reverse primer that the first two PCR rounds were run, at 10 to 11 cycles each. TCRdb reprocessed the multiplex PCR reads with MiXCR, giving one entry per CDR3 protein. The repertoire consists of 90,000 to 110,000 distinct CDR3 sequences, with about four fifths occurring once and the leading ten covering 15% to 25%.

This CDR3 spans 14 amino acids. Germline V CDR1 and CDR2: SGHNT, YYREEE (reference sequence). The receptor comes from a man aged 35-49 years with primary liver carcinoma and hepatitis B virus infection. Source material: liver tumor tissue from sampling region 3. Described subset: tumor region T3, left-lateral pole. This chain connects TRBV5-4 to TRBJ2-7; maybe TRBD1 (5 bases). The CDR3 DNA reads as TGTGCCAGCAGCTTGGAGACAGACACCTACGAGCAATACTTC. Its translation is CASSLETDTYEQYF.